This T cell receptor beta chain was captured in a study of control samples from healthy donors and cancer patients (dated by TCRdb to the early 2020s). The CDR3 contains 15 residues, cysteine and phenylalanine counted. This entry keeps only the CDR3 DNA: 45 bases, framed from base 1. For this clone: Its antigen remains undetermined. Base-call qualities are not available, and no considerably larger clone is one nucleotide away.

The protocol used for the library was the immunoSEQ multiplex PCR assay. The table was pulled from immuneACCESS by TCRdb, which kept in-frame rearrangements only. Such tables lose some clones; where checked, under half of the loss comes from unresolved V genes, and the rest has no known cause. In this sample the table shows 45,000 to 60,000 clones, 90% to 95% of which occur a single time. The ten largest make up 0.7% to 0.85% of the sample. The sequence came from a man aged 30 to 39 with colorectal cancer. The sequenced material came from PBMCs. The chain uses TRBV21-1 and TRBJ2-5; the D call TRBD2 from the table was never checked on the DNA. TRBV21-1 counts as a pseudogene. The CDR3 has the sequence CASSKGGETQETQYF. Here is the DNA: TGTGCCAGCAGCAAAGGGGGGGAAACCCAAGAGACCCAGTACTTC.